Detailed here is one T cell receptor (beta chain). Its antigen is not yet known. The sample belongs to a study of T cells expressing NK-cell markers (dated by TCRdb to 2020 to 2022). With regard to the full study: TCR beta-chain repertoires were profiled in sorted CD3+CD56+NKG2C+, CD3+CD56+NKG2C- and CD3+CD56-NKG2C+ T-cell subsets from several donors. Among the eight sequenced donors, only one was HCMV-seronegative, while the other seven were HCMV-seropositive. The eight sequenced donors were randomly selected healthy volunteers, three men and five women. Illumina HiSeq 2000/2500, MiSeq or NextSeq was used to sequence libraries as 2 x 150 bp reads. Broader findings and caveats from the paper: In six donors, the dominant CD3+CD56+NKG2C+ clonotypes ranked among the top 10 CD8+ clonotypes, making up roughly 1.0-7.0% of CD8+ T cells. Whether the expanded NKG2C-expressing T cell clones were specific for HCMV antigens remained unclear. Those dominant clonotypes were again the most abundant among CD3+CD56-NKG2C+ cells in a handful of donors, at about 28.3-60.1%.

TCRdb records Illumina HiSeq 2000 as the sequencer. The TCR beta cDNA libraries were made using 5'RACE template switching, a step that added both a universal primer site and unique molecular identifiers. cDNA synthesis was primed from the TCR beta constant segment and was followed by two successive PCR amplification steps. Regarding the original processing steps: MIGEC was used to demultiplex reads and group the reads by UMI, and MiTCR was used to assemble and quantify clonotypes. To exclude erroneous sequences, only TCR cDNA sequences supported by at least two reads were retained. The tcR package was used for downstream repertoire analysis, with clonotypes matched between fractions based on CDR3 nucleotide sequence plus V segment. VDJmatch was used to annotate antigen specificity against VDJdb, with one amino acid substitution in CDR3 allowed. After reprocessing by TCRdb, each CDR3 protein sequence is one entry, and no DNA is given. These V and J calls rely on TCRdb rather than the paper's analysis. The record for this sample contains a few hundred thousand distinct CDR3 sequences. The top ten constitute over 1.1% of the sample.

HCMV-specific IgG was detected in serum with a commercial ELISA kit to determine HCMV serostatus. Peripheral blood mononuclear cells were isolated from blood by Ficoll density gradient centrifugation. CDR1 and CDR2 are read off the germline V gene as SGHNT and YENEEA. The CDR3 runs 13 residues from the cysteine to the phenylalanine. The nucleotide record is missing. The TCR sequence derives from a woman in her forties or fifties in good health. Donor details come from another sample of the same person, matched by shared clones. The sequenced sample consisted of blood T cells: a sorted CD56 or NKG2C T cell subset, CD4+ or CD8+ T cells, or bulk PBMC T cells (not recorded which). The chain uses TRBV11-3 and TRBJ1-3; TCRdb's D call, TRBD1, is unchecked because there is no DNA. The CDR3: CASSFQGGNTIYF. Here the CDR3 is joined to the reference TRBV11-3 and TRBJ1-3 genes, and the full variable domain is: EAGVVQSPRYKIIEKKQPVAFWCNPISGHNTLYWYLQNLGQGPELLIRYENEEAVDDSQLPKDRFSAERLKGVDSTLKIQPAELGDSAVYLCASSFQGGNTIYFGEGSWLTVV.